The 9 T cell receptor beta chains reported below all come from one sample, sequenced in a study of a mutant IDH1 vaccine in newly diagnosed glioma. Time point specified: baseline, week 1 (first vaccination visit). Treatment in this sample: pre-vaccination baseline after standard-of-care therapy. TCRdb's copy holds only in-frame clones and misses some; the assay was immunoSEQ multiplex PCR. The sample lists 50,000 to 65,000 clones; about 83% were seen once. Material: PBMCs, obtained from a glioma patient treated with radiotherapy, temozolomide or both. The receptors shown here come from a woman between 40 and 55 years old with glioma.

The chain couples TRBV29-1 to TRBJ2-3, with 7 bases fitting TRBD2. The ends lost 2 bases at V and 2 bases at J; junction bases unmatched: 13. CDR1 is SQVTM, CDR2 ANQGSEA, per germline. This CDR3 is 17 amino acids long. CDR3 DNA sequence: TGCAGCGTTGAACTTAATACGGGGGGATACAACACAGATACGCAGTATTTT. This encodes CSVELNTGGYNTDTQYF.

V usage is TRBV6-5 and J usage is TRBJ1-1, with D tentatively TRBD1 (5 bases). Per the germline V gene, CDR1 is MNHEY and CDR2 is SVGAGI. Trimming stripped 10 bases from V and 0 bases from J, with 15 bases between. This CDR3 region has 14 residues. The DNA of the CDR3 is TGTGCCACCCAGGGAGGGATCTTGAACACTGAAGCTTTCTTT. Protein product: CATQGGILNTEAFF.

The CDR3 is CAWAGGSNQPQHF. CDR3 sequence (DNA): TGTGCCTGGGCAGGGGGGAGCAATCAGCCCCAGCATTTT. This chain connects TRBV30 to TRBJ1-5; TRBD1 agrees at 7 bases. The CDR3 loop spans 13 amino acids. Trimming cost V 5 bases and J 1 base; bases outside gene matches: 2. Germline assignment: CDR1 GTSNPN and CDR2 SVGIG (reference sequence).

This chain joins TRBV4-1 and TRBJ1-2; D might be TRBD1 (6 bases). Trimming stripped 3 bases from V and 3 bases from J, with 14 bases between. The CDR3 loop spans 15 amino acids. In germline, CDR1 is MGHRA, CDR2 YSYEKL. The CDR3, as DNA: TGCGCCAGCAGCCAGGGTCCGGACAGCTACTATGGCTACACCTTC. It specifies CASSQGPDSYYGYTF.

This chain connects TRBV28 to TRBJ1-2; D is undetermined. The CDR3 spans 13 residues. V was cut by 1 base and J by 9 bases, with 12 bases left in between. Germline CDR1 is MDHEN and CDR2 is SYDVKM. CDR3 bases: TGTGCCAGCAGTTTATTTGGGATTTACCGCTACACCTTC. Encoded protein: CASSLFGIYRYTF.

The chain employs TRBV5-1 and TRBJ1-1, with a tentative D call TRBD1 (5 bases). The CDR3 extends over 14 amino acids. CDR1 and CDR2 (germline): SGHRS, YFSETQ. The V and J ends lost 4 bases and 0 bases respectively, with 10 bases between them. CDR3 nucleotides: TGCGCCAGCAGCCCGGGGACGGTGAACACTGAAGCTTTCTTT. This sequence encodes CASSPGTVNTEAFF.

The chain recombines TRBV29-1 with TRBJ1-2; TRBD1 matches 10 bases. V dropped 8 bases and J dropped 7; count of bases not matched to a gene: 10. This CDR3 is 13 amino acids long. Germline V lookup: CDR1 SQVTM, CDR2 ANQGSEA. The CDR3 DNA reads TGCAGCTTTTCCGGGGGGACAGGGGCTGGCTACACCTTC. It translates to CSFSGGTGAGYTF.

The V gene is TRBV19, the J gene TRBJ1-5; D might be TRBD1 (6 bases). The germline gives CDR1 LNHDA, CDR2 SQIVND (reference sequence). Trimming shortened V by 4 bases and J by 3 bases, and 19 bases separated the two germline ends. The CDR3 contains 17 residues. CDR3 protein: CASSTDRSRLDNQPQHF. In nucleotides, the CDR3 is TGTGCCAGTAGTACTGACAGGAGCCGGTTGGACAATCAGCCCCAGCATTTT.

This clone was recorded a few times. V gene TRBV7-2 combines with J gene TRBJ1-1; 9 bases are shared with TRBD1. CDR3 length: 19 residues. Looked up from germline, CDR1 is SGHTA and CDR2 is FQGNSA. The J segment lost 0 bases and the V segment lost 0 bases, leaving 11 bases of the junction unmatched. CDR3 loop: CASSLARQGEGWMNTEAFF. CDR3 DNA: TGTGCCAGCAGCTTAGCTCGACAGGGGGAAGGATGGATGAACACTGAAGCTTTCTTT.